This T cell receptor (beta chain) originates from a study of Graves' ophthalmopathy and Graves' hyperthyroidism. Germline V CDR1 and CDR2: MNHNS, SASEGT. V was trimmed by 5 bases and J by 1 base, leaving 14 bases between them. This CDR3 contains 15 residues. Amplification of the TCR beta CDR3 regions used RNA transcripts (as template). The first-round RT-PCR employed HTBI primers together with the Qiagen OneStep RT-PCR kit. A multiplex PCR was then performed as the second round. TCRdb analysed the multiplex PCR reads with MiXCR anew, one entry per CDR3 protein. The sample includes 300,000 to 400,000 distinct CDR3 sequences, roughly 15% seen only once; the top ten take approximately 13%. This clonotype was picked up many times.

This sequence was found in an adult man with Graves' ophthalmopathy. The sample consisted of peripheral blood. The V gene is TRBV6-1, the J gene TRBJ1-2, with TRBD1 as a possible D gene (6 bases). CDR3 sequence reads: CASSQLNRVNYGYTF. Here the CDR3 DNA reads TGTGCCAGCAGTCAACTAAACAGGGTTAACTATGGCTACACCTTC.